One and the same sample provided the 16 T cell receptor beta chains below, sequenced in a study of CD8+CD57+ T cells in acquired aplastic anemia. Those patients picked for sequencing had displayed CD8+CD57+ cell expansion on flow cytometry. Profiles of TCR beta VDJ and CDR3 were generated from a genomic DNA template. TCRdb fed the reads into MiXCR, producing one record per CDR3 protein. The sample has roughly 150,000 distinct CDR3 sequences, around 50% seen once. The specimen sequenced was sorted CD4+, CD8+, or CD8+CD57+ T cells (not recorded which) from PBMCs. These receptors all come from a human donor with aplastic anemia.

This clonotype has at least ten counts. The J gene is TRBJ2-7, the V gene TRBV7-1, with D unclear. TRBV7-1 counts as an open reading frame of uncertain function. CDR3 length: 20 amino acids. Trimming shortened V by 3 bases and J by 0 bases, and 27 bases separated the two germline ends. CDR3 DNA: TGTGCCAGCAGCTCTCCGGCGTGGAAGGTCACAACCCCGAGCTCCTACGAGCAGTACTTC. It is translated as CASSSPAWKVTTPSSYEQYF.

In this sample, this clonotype turned up a few times. The chain carries TRBV5-8 and TRBJ2-1, with 8 bases fitting TRBD2. The germline CDR1 and CDR2 sequences are SGHTS and YDEGEE. This CDR3 is built from 13 residues. The V segment lost 4 bases and the J segment 8 bases; nucleotides outside the gene matches: 5. This chain's CDR3 is CASSLTSVDEQFF. The CDR3 region has the DNA TGTGCCAGCAGCCTGACTAGCGTGGATGAGCAGTTCTTC.

This chain uses TRBV29-1 with TRBJ2-6; the D is unclear. The CDR3 spans 13 residues. Germline assignment: CDR1 SQVTM and CDR2 ANQGSEA. V gave up 7 bases and J gave up 2 bases, with 9 bases separating them. CDR3 sequence reads: CSALNTGANVLTF. The CDR3 nucleotides read TGCAGCGCCCTGAACACTGGGGCCAACGTCCTGACTTTC.

This clonotype occurred many times. The rearrangement uses TRBV7-6 and TRBJ2-5; D is unresolved. V gave up 1 base and J gave up 5 bases, with 8 bases separating them. The germline gives CDR1 SGHVS, CDR2 FNYEAQ. The CDR3 runs to 13 residues. The CDR3 DNA reads as TGTGCCAGCAGCTTAGATCCCGCGGAGACCCAGTACTTC. Translation: CASSLDPAETQYF. Variable domain in full (rest from reference TRBV7-6 and TRBJ2-5): GAGVSQSPRYKVTKRGQDVALRCDPISGHVSLYWYRQALGQGPEFLTYFNYEAQQDKSGLPNDRFSAERPEGSISTLTIQRTEQRDSAMYRCASSLDPAETQYFGPGTRLLVL.

This clonotype came up a few times. J is TRBJ2-7 and V is TRBV20-1; the D gene is possibly TRBD1 (7 bases). Trimming pared 5 bases from V and 10 bases from J, leaving 12 bases between. CDR3 length equals 10 residues. CDR1 is DFQATT, CDR2 SNEGSKA, per germline (reference sequence). The CDR3, as DNA: TGCAGTGCTGGGGGGACAGTCCAGTACTTC. It yields the protein CSAGGTVQYF.

This clonotype was picked up many times. The V and J genes are TRBV5-1 and TRBJ1-1; TRBD1 aligns across 7 bases. The CDR3 runs to 14 residues. V gave up 5 bases and J gave up 5 bases; unmatched junction bases: 9. Germline V gene sequence: CDR1 SGHRS, CDR2 YFSETQ. CDR3 protein: CASRSDREGTEAFF. In DNA, the CDR3 is TGCGCCAGCAGATCCGACAGGGAGGGGACTGAAGCTTTCTTT.

As to this clonotype: The junction departs from the called germline gene at one end, perhaps through a read error. The CDR3 spells CAGSQGGNYGYTF. The CDR3 nucleotides read TGTGCCGGCAGCCAAGGGGGGAACTATGGCTACACCTTC. The chain links TRBV3-1 to TRBJ1-2, with D tentatively TRBD1 (6 bases). Germline CDR1 LGHDT, CDR2 YNNKEL (reference sequence). CDR3 length: 13 amino acids.

This clonotype was seen many times. The genes are TRBV20-1 and TRBJ2-2; the D gene is possibly TRBD1 (6 bases). The V end lost 1 base, the J end lost 3 bases, and 9 bases lay between the germline ends. Germline V CDR1 and CDR2: DFQATT, SNEGSKA (reference sequence). The CDR3 loop spans 14 amino acids. The CDR3 protein is CSARVGGYTGELFF. The CDR3 bases are TGCAGTGCTAGAGTAGGGGGTTACACCGGGGAGCTGTTTTTT.

The chain links TRBV18 to TRBJ1-6, with a possible D match to TRBD1 (5 bases). V was cut by 3 bases and J by 8 bases, with 14 bases left in between. Looked up from germline, CDR1 is KGHSH and CDR2 is LQKENI. The CDR3 extends over 15 amino acids. CDR3 nucleotides: TGTGCCAGCTCACCCCTAGGGGCTGAGGATTCACCCCTCCACTTT. Translation: CASSPLGAEDSPLHF. Full variable domain (missing parts from reference TRBV18 and TRBJ1-6): NAGVMQNPRHLVRRRGQEARLRCSPMKGHSHVYWYRQLPEEGLKFMVYLQKENIIDESGMPKERFSAEFPKEGPSILRIQQVVRGDSAAYFCASSPLGAEDSPLHFGNGTRLTVT.

This clonotype occurred many times. This chain links TRBV6-5 with TRBJ1-1; D unclear. This CDR3 spans 15 amino acids. The germline V and J ends were trimmed by 2 bases and 0 bases, with 10 bases remaining between them. Germline lookup yields CDR1 MNHEY and CDR2 SVGAGI. The CDR3 DNA reads TGTGCCAGCAGTTACCCCATCGGATTGAACACTGAAGCTTTCTTT. Translation: CASSYPIGLNTEAFF.

This clonotype was seen many times. This rearrangement joins TRBV9 to TRBJ2-5; the match to TRBD2 covers 13 bases. Per the germline V gene, CDR1 is SGDLS and CDR2 is YYNGEE. V dropped 3 bases and J dropped 4; count of bases not matched to a gene: 3. There are 15 residues in the CDR3. In nucleotides, the CDR3 is TGTGCCAGCAGCGAGAGGACTAGCGGGAGAGAGACCCAGTACTTC. This sequence encodes CASSERTSGRETQYF.

This clonotype was seen only once. The chain links TRBV6-1 to TRBJ2-7, with D perhaps assigned TRBD1 or TRBD2 (7 bases each). The CDR3 spans 15 residues. Germline V gene data show CDR1 as MNHNS and CDR2 as SASEGT. V was cut by 1 base and J by 4 bases, with 14 bases left in between. The CDR3 loop is CASSEGAGGGYEQYF. The CDR3, as DNA: TGTGCCAGCAGTGAAGGGGCAGGGGGAGGGTACGAGCAGTACTTC.

J is TRBJ2-1 and V is TRBV6-2 or TRBV6-3; D remains unclear. The CDR3 contains 15 residues. V gave up 6 bases and J gave up 1 base, with 13 bases separating them. Germline V gives CDR1 MNHEY, CDR2 SVGEGT. CDR3 in amino acids: CASRSVGDSYNEQFF. For the CDR3, the DNA is TGTGCCAGCAGGTCGGTCGGCGATTCCTACAATGAGCAGTTCTTC.

This clonotype was seen many times. This chain connects TRBV25-1 to TRBJ2-2, with D unresolved. Germline-derived CDR1 and CDR2 are MGHDK and SYGVNS. Trimming cost V 3 bases and J 1 base, with 6 bases left between them. The CDR3 contains 14 residues. The CDR3 loop reads CASSERLNTGELFF. The CDR3 bases are TGTGCCAGCAGTGAGCGTCTGAACACCGGGGAGCTGTTTTTT.

The table lists this clonotype with many counts. This rearrangement joins TRBV12-3 or TRBV12-4 to TRBJ2-1; 12 bases map to TRBD2. This CDR3 contains 16 residues. The V and J ends lost 5 bases and 9 bases, in that order; junction bases with no gene match: 11. The CDR3 DNA sequence: TGTGCCAGCAGTGACGACCGACTAGCGGGAGATGGTGAGCAGTTCTTC. Its protein product is CASSDDRLAGDGEQFF.

This clonotype has just one count. The chain recombines TRBV20-1 with TRBJ1-2; D is ambiguous. CDR1 DFQATT and CDR2 SNEGSKA come from the germline V gene (reference sequence). The CDR3 runs 14 residues. Trimming removed 1 base from V and 2 bases from J, with 11 bases in between. CDR3 sequence (DNA): TGCAGTGCTAGAGCGGAGGGCGAGAACTATGGCTACACCTTC. This translates into CSARAEGENYGYTF.